This entry concerns a single TCR beta chain. Antigen unknown. The sample belongs to a study of cytotoxic CD8 clonotypes in ibrutinib-treated CLL. Germline V gene lookup returns CDR1 MDHEN and CDR2 SYDVKM. With 6 bases removed from V and 5 bases from J, the gap between germline ends came to 13 bases. CDR3 length equals 13 residues. The table came from immunoSEQ multiplex PCR; TCRdb's copy has only in-frame clones and leaves some out. Counted here are fewer than 300,000 clones, roughly 76% occurring once; the ten biggest clones make up roughly 6%. Findings of the study overall: Clonality, elevated at ibrutinib response, dropped back toward baseline at progression. Timing of sampling differed between sustained-remission and progressing patients.

This sequence originates from a human donor with chronic lymphocytic leukemia. The rearrangement joins TRBV28 to TRBJ2-5; D might be TRBD1 (5 bases). Material: PBMCs, obtained at disease progression, from a patient treated with ibrutinib. The CDR3 DNA is TGTGCCAGCAGACTTAGGGGCCGGGAGACCCAGTACTTC. Encoded protein: CASRLRGRETQYF.